These T cell receptor beta chains were read from a single sample in a study of cytomegalovirus exposure and HLA in healthy donors. Produced via immunoSEQ multiplex PCR; TCRdb's table is partial and in-frame only. The sample consists of 84,000 or so clones, roughly 80% of them appearing once. Sequencing was carried out using PBMCs. These receptors were collected from a man over 45 in good health and CMV-seronegative. The CDR3 runs from the conserved cysteine through the conserved F or W. A D gene is named only where the DNA matches it firmly. Size is stated for part of the rows, as once, few or many counts, or as a class when the clone is expanded.

>NA|NA|TRBV10-2|TRBJ2-7
CASSEPDVTGHYEQYF
TGCGCCAGCAGTGAGCCGGACGTTACAGGTCACTACGAGCAGTACTTC
>NA|NA|TRBV7-9|TRBJ1-2
CSSSRESYGYTF
TGTTCCAGCAGCCGGGAGTCATATGGCTACACCTTC
>once|TRBD1|TRBV7-3|TRBJ2-5
CASSHGTEETQYF
TGTGCCAGCAGCCATGGGACAGAAGAGACCCAGTACTTC
>few|NA|TRBV6-5|TRBJ1-6
CASGNLVGLTPLHF
TGTGCCAGCGGCAACTTAGTTGGGCTAACACCCCTCCACTTT
>NA|TRBD2|TRBV7-7|TRBJ2-1
CASSLLGGGNNEQFF
TGTGCTAGCAGCTTACTCGGCGGGGGAAACAATGAGCAGTTCTTC
>NA|NA|TRBV28|TRBJ1-3
CATSPHNSGNTIYF
TGTGCCACCTCCCCCCACAACTCTGGAAACACCATATATTTT
>once|TRBD2|TRBV14|TRBJ2-3
CASGDPGLTQYF
TGTGCCAGCGGGGACCCGGGACTAACGCAGTATTTT
>NA|NA|TRBV10-3|TRBJ2-7
CASQGGKDEQYF
TGTGCCTCACAGGGGGGGAAGGACGAGCAGTACTTC
>NA|NA|TRBV19|TRBJ2-7
CASSIAYEQYF
TGTGCCAGTAGTATAGCCTACGAGCAGTACTTC
>once|TRBD2|TRBV6-5|TRBJ2-5
CASSYGGRGGPQYF
TGTGCCAGCAGTTACGGAGGGCGGGGGGGGCCCCAGTACTTC
>NA|TRBD2|TRBV4-1|TRBJ2-7
CASSQGILAGVYEQYF
TGCGCCAGCAGCCAAGGAATTCTAGCGGGGGTTTACGAGCAGTACTTC
>NA|NA|TRBV4-3|TRBJ1-1
CASSHTGTNTEAFF
TGCGCCAGCAGCCACACAGGGACCAACACTGAAGCTTTCTTT
>NA|NA|TRBV7-2|TRBJ2-5
CASSLSTRGRETQYF
TGTGCCAGCAGCTTATCCACCCGAGGGAGGGAGACCCAGTACTTC
>NA|NA|TRBV7-2|TRBJ2-1
CASSLETGRHNEQFF
TGTGCCAGCAGCTTAGAAACAGGGAGACACAATGAGCAGTTCTTC
>few|TRBD2|TRBV10-2|TRBJ2-1
CASSIAGEYNEQFF
TGCGCCAGCAGTATTGCGGGGGAGTACAATGAGCAGTTCTTC
>NA|NA|TRBV10-3|TRBJ1-2
CAIKPEVGGVHGYTF
TGTGCCATCAAGCCAGAAGTGGGGGGAGTTCATGGCTACACCTTC
>NA|TRBD1|TRBV5-6|TRBJ2-3
CASSFQGGTDTQYF
TGTGCCAGCAGCTTTCAGGGGGGCACAGATACGCAGTATTTT
>few|NA|TRBV21-1|TRBJ2-2
CASSKSGGKRRGELFF
TGTGCCAGCAGCAAATCCGGGGGGAAACGGCGCGGGGAGCTGTTTTTT
>NA|NA|TRBV28|TRBJ2-7
CASSLDAGRYEQYF
TGTGCCAGCAGTTTGGATGCGGGGAGGTACGAGCAGTACTTC
>NA|NA|TRBV6-5|TRBJ2-1
CASSYGGDYNEQFF
TGTGCCAGCAGTTACGGCGGGGATTACAATGAGCAGTTCTTC
>NA|TRBD1|TRBV6-5|TRBJ2-1
CASRDRGYNEQFF
TGTGCCAGCAGGGACAGGGGCTACAATGAGCAGTTCTTC
>NA|NA|TRBV19|TRBJ1-5
CASSIFGRVSGPQHF
TGTGCCAGTAGTATTTTTGGCAGGGTCTCTGGGCCCCAGCATTTT
>once|TRBD1|TRBV19|TRBJ1-5
CASTLRGNWDRGIQPQHF
TGTGCCAGTACTCTCAGGGGTAATTGGGACAGGGGCATTCAGCCCCAGCATTTT
>NA|NA|TRBV4-1|TRBJ1-6
CASSPAGAYNSPLHF
TGCGCCAGCAGCCCCGCGGGGGCCTATAATTCACCCCTCCACTTT
>NA|NA|TRBV2|TRBJ1-4
CASSEAGRGSEKLFF
TGTGCCAGCAGTGAAGCGGGAAGGGGTAGTGAAAAACTGTTTTTT
>NA|NA|TRBV5-1|TRBJ2-7
CASRWTDPYEQYF
TGCGCCAGCCGCTGGACAGACCCCTACGAGCAGTACTTC
>NA|NA|TRBV9|TRBJ1-3
CASSPPAGRSGNTIYF
TGTGCCAGCAGCCCCCCGGCAGGCCGCTCTGGAAACACCATATATTTT
>NA|TRBD1|TRBV6-1|TRBJ1-2
CASDTGVTF
TGTGCCAGCGATACAGGGGTCACCTTC
>NA|NA|TRBV29-1|TRBJ2-7
CSVRTGGSYEQYF
TGCAGCGTCCGAACTGGAGGGAGCTACGAGCAGTACTTC
>few|TRBD1|TRBV5-4|TRBJ1-6
CASRSDRVGSPLHF
TGTGCCAGCAGGTCGGACAGGGTTGGTTCACCCCTCCACTTT
>few|NA|TRBV5-6|TRBJ2-1
CASSPWPLPNEQFF
TGTGCCAGCAGCCCTTGGCCTTTGCCCAATGAGCAGTTCTTC
>NA|NA|TRBV13|TRBJ1-6
CASSEARGVGNSPLHF
TGTGCCAGCAGTGAGGCCAGGGGCGTGGGGAATTCACCCCTCCACTTT
>few|NA|TRBV5-1|TRBJ1-1
CASSLGGSNTEAFF
TGCGCCAGCAGCTTGGGGGGCAGTAACACTGAAGCTTTCTTT
>NA|NA|TRBV19|TRBJ2-2
CASSSLVRNTGELFF
TGTGCCAGTAGTAGCTTGGTGCGGAACACCGGGGAGCTGTTTTTT
>NA|NA|TRBV2|TRBJ2-2
CASSGAGANTGELFF
TGTGCCAGCAGTGGCGCAGGGGCGAACACCGGGGAGCTGTTTTTT
>NA|NA|TRBV6-1|TRBJ1-1
CATRSTQYEAFF
TGTGCCACTAGATCTACTCAGTACGAAGCTTTCTTT
>NA|TRBD1|TRBV5-1|TRBJ2-7
CASSKTGLGQYF
TGCGCCAGCAGCAAGACAGGGTTGGGGCAGTACTTC
>NA|TRBD2|TRBV2|TRBJ2-1
CASRVSGANEQFF
TGTGCCAGCAGGGTTAGCGGGGCTAATGAGCAGTTCTTC
>NA|NA|TRBV19|TRBJ2-7
CASSMVSGLYEQYF
TGTGCCAGTAGTATGGTTTCAGGGCTCTACGAGCAGTACTTC
>few|TRBD1|TRBV5-6|TRBJ1-3
CASSFIPPRTGTFGNTIYF
TGTGCCAGCAGCTTTATTCCCCCAAGGACAGGGACCTTTGGAAACACCATATATTTT
>once|NA|TRBV6-6|TRBJ1-2
CASSYQQGPYGYTF
TGTGCCAGCAGTTACCAACAGGGACCCTATGGCTACACCTTC
>once|NA|TRBV21-1|TRBJ2-3
CASTFRLSPVGDF
TGTGCCAGCACCTTCCGACTCTCCCCGGTAGGGGATTTT
>once|TRBD2|TRBV7-3|TRBJ2-3
CASSSTASGGPTDTQYF
TGTGCCAGCAGCTCCACGGCTAGCGGGGGGCCCACAGATACGCAGTATTTT